This T cell receptor (beta chain) was identified during a study of T cell responses to AZD1222 COVID-19 vaccine. This clone came up once. Using immunoSEQ multiplex PCR, the repertoire was profiled, and TCRdb retains in-frame clones only, with some absent. The sample records under 150,000 clones, roughly nine tenths being singletons. Specimen: peripheral blood, collected 28 days after the second AZD1222 dose. The TCR was taken from an adult who received the AZD1222 COVID-19 vaccine.

As DNA, the CDR3 is TGTGCCAGCAGCGCCACCACAGATACGCAGTATTTT. Its translation is CASSATTDTQYF. This chain connects TRBV9 to TRBJ2-3; D gene unclear. The CDR3 contains 12 residues. The V and J ends lost 3 bases and 2 bases respectively, with 4 bases between them. Per the germline V gene, CDR1 is SGDLS and CDR2 is YYNGEE.